These 2 T cell receptor beta chains were sequenced from one sample in a study of T cell changes during pregnancy in multiple sclerosis. Assay: immunoSEQ multiplex PCR; the TCRdb copy retains only in-frame clones and omits some. The sample includes roughly 60,000 clones, just under 95% seen only once; the top ten take roughly 1.5%. The sample was peripheral blood, taken in the second trimester of pregnancy. Receptors originate from a female donor with multiple sclerosis, enrolled in a pregnancy study.

This clone occurred a few times. The V gene is TRBV30, the J gene TRBJ1-1, with D maybe TRBD1 (5 bases). V shed 6 bases and J shed 2 bases, with 7 bases lying between them. The CDR3 extends over 11 amino acids. Germline assignment: CDR1 GTSNPN and CDR2 SVGIG (reference sequence). In DNA form, the CDR3 reads TGTGCCTGCGACAGAAACACTGAAGCTTTCTTT. Its protein is CACDRNTEAFF.

CDR3 coding DNA: TGTGCCAGCAGCCAAGGGACAGCAAATTCCTACGAGCAGTACTTC. It is translated as CASSQGTANSYEQYF. The genes are TRBV5-4 and TRBJ2-7; 7 bases fit TRBD1. The V gene's germline CDR1 is SGHNT and CDR2 YYREEE (reference sequence). This CDR3 is built from 15 residues. Losses at the gene ends were 4 bases for V and 1 base for J; bases not matched to a gene: 8.